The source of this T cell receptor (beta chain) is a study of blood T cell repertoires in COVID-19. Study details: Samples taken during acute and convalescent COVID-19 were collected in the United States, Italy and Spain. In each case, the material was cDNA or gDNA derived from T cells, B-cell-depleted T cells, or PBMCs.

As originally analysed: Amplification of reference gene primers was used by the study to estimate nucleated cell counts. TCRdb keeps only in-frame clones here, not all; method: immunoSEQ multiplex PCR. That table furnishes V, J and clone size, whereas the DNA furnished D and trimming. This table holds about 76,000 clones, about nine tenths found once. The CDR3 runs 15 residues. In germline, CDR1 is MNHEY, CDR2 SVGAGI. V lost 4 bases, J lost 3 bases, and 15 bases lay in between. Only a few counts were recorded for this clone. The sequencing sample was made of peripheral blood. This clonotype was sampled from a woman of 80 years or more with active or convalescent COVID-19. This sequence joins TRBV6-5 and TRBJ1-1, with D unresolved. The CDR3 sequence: CASSLGGLGYTEAFF. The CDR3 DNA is TGTGCCAGCAGTTTAGGAGGGTTAGGGTACACTGAAGCTTTCTTT.